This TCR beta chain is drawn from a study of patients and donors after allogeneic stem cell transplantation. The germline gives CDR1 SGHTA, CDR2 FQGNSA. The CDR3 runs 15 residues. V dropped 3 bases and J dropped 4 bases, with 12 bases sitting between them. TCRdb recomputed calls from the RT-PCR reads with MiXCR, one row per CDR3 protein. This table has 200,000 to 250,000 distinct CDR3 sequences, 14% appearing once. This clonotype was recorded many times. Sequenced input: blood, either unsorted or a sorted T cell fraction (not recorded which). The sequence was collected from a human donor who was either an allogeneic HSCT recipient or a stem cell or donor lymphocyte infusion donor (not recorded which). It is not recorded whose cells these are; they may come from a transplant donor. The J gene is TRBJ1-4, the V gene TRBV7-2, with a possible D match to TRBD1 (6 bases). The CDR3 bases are TGTGCCAGCAGCTTTTTTGGACAGCTTAATGAAAAACTGTTTTTT. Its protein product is CASSFFGQLNEKLFF.